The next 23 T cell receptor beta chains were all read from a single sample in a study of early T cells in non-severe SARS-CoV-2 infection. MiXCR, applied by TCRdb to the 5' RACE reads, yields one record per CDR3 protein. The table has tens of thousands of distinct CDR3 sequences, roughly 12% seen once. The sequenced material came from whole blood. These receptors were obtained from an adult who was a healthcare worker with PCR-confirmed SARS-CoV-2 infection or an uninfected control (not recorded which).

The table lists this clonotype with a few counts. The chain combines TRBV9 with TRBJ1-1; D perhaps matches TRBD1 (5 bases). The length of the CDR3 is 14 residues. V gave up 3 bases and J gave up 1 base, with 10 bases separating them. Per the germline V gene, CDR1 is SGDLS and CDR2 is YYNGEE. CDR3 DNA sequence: TGTGCCAGCAGCGCCCAGACAGAGAACACTGAAGCTTTCTTT. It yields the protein CASSAQTENTEAFF.

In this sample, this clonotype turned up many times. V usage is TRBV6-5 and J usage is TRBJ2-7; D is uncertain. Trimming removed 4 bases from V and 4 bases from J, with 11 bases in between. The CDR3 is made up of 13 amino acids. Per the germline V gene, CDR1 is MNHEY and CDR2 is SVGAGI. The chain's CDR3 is CASSSLLVYEQYF. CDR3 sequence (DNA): TGTGCCAGCAGTTCCCTCCTAGTATACGAGCAGTACTTC.

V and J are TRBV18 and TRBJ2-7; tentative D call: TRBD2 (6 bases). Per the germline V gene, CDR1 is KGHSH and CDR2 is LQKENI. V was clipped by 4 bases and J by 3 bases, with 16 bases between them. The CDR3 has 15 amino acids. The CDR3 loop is CASSRRDFHSYEQYF. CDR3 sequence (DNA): TGTGCCAGCTCACGACGGGACTTCCACAGCTACGAGCAGTACTTC.

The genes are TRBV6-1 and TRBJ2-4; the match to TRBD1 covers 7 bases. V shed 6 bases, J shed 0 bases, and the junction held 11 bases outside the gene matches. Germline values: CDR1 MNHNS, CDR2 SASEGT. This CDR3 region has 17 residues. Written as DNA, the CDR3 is TGTGCCAGCAGCCTCATCGGGACAGCTCCAGCCAAAAACATTCAGTACTTC. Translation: CASSLIGTAPAKNIQYF.

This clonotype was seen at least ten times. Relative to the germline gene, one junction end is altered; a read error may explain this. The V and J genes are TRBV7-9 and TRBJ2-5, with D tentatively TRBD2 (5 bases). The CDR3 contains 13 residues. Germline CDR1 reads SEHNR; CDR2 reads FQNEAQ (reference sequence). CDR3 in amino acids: CTSSLTGRQTQYF. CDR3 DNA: TGTACCAGCAGCTTAACGGGGAGACAGACCCAGTACTTC. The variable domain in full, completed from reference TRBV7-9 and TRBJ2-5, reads DTGVSQNPRHKITKRGQNVTFRCDPISEHNRLYWYRQTLGQGPEFLTYFQNEAQLEKSRLLSDRFSAERPKGSFSTLEIQRTEQGDSAMYLCTSSLTGRQTQYFGPGTRLLVL.

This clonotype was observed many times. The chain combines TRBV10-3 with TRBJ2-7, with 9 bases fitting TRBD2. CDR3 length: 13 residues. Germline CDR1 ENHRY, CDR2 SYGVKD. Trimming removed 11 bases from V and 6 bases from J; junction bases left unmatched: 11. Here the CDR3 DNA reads TGTGCCGCCTCCGGGACTAGCAGTTTCGAGCAGTACTTC. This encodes CAASGTSSFEQYF.

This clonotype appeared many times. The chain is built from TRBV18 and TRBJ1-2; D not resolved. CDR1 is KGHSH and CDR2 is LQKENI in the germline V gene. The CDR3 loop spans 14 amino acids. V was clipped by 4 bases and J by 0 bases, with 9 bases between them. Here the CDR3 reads CASSQGRANYGYTF. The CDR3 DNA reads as TGTGCCAGCTCACAGGGCAGAGCTAACTATGGCTACACCTTC.

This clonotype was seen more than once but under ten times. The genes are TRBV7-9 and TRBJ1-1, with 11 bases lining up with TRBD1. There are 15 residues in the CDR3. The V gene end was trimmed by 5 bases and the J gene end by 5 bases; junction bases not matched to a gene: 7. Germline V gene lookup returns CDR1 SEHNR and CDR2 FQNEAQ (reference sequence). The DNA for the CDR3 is TGTGCCAGCAGCCCCAGGACAGGGGGCGATACTGAAGCTTTCTTT. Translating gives CASSPRTGGDTEAFF.

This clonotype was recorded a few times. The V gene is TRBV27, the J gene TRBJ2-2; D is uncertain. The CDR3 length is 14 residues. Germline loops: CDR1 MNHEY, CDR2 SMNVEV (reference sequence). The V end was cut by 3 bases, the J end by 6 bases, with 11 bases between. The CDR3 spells CASSFYSGPGELFF. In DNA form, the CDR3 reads TGTGCCAGCAGTTTCTACAGTGGCCCCGGGGAGCTGTTTTTT.

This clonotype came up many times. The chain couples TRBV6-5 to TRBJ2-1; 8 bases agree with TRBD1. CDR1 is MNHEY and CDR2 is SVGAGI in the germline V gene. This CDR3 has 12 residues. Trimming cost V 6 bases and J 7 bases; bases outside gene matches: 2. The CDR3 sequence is CASSRQGNEQFF. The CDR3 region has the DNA TGTGCCAGCAGCCGACAGGGGAATGAGCAGTTCTTC.

CDR3 in amino acids: CAWRTLASTGYNEQFF. CDR3 sequence (DNA): TGTGCCTGGAGGACACTAGCATCCACAGGCTACAATGAGCAGTTCTTC. The chain recombines TRBV30 with TRBJ2-1, with TRBD2 as a possible D gene (6 bases). There are 16 residues in the CDR3. Per the germline V gene, CDR1 is GTSNPN and CDR2 is SVGIG (reference sequence). Trimming took 3 bases from V and 3 from J, leaving 18 bases between them.

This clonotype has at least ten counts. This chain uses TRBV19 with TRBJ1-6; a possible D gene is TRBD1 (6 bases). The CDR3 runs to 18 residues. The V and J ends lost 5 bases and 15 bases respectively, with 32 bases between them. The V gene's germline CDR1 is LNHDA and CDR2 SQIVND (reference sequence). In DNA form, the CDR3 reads TGTGCCAGTAGTCCATCTACCGGACAGACCCAAAAGCCACCACTCCTCCACTTT. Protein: CASSPSTGQTQKPPLLHF.

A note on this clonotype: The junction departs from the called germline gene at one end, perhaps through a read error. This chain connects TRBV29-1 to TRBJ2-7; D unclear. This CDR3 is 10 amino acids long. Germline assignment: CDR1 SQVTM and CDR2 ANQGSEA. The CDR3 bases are TGCAGCGTTGGATCCTCCGAGCAGTACTTC. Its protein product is CSVGSSEQYF.

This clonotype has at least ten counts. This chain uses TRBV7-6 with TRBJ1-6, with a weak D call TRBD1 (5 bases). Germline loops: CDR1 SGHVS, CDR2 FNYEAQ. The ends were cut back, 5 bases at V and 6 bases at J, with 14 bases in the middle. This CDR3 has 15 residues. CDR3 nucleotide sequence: TGTGCCAGCAGCCAGGACTCGGGGCCTAATTCACCCCTCCACTTT. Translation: CASSQDSGPNSPLHF.

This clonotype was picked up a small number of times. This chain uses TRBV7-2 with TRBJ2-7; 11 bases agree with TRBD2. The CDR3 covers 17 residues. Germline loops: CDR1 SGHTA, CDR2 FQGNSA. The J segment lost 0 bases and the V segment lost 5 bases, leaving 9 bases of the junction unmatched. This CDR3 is CASSLGLAEYGSYEQYF. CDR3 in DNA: TGTGCCAGCAGCCTGGGACTAGCGGAGTATGGCTCCTACGAGCAGTACTTC. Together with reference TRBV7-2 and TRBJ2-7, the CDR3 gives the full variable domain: GAGVSQSPSNKVTEKGKDVELRCDPISGHTALYWYRQSLGQGLEFLIYFQGNSAPDKSGLPSDRFSAERTGGSVSTLTIQRTQQEDSAVYLCASSLGLAEYGSYEQYFGPGTRLTVT.

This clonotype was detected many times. Here the CDR3 DNA reads TGCAGTGCTAGAGGTTCCCTGGCAGATACGCAGTATTTT. Residues: CSARGSLADTQYF. The rearrangement uses TRBV20-1 and TRBJ2-3, with D hard to call. Per the germline V gene, CDR1 is DFQATT and CDR2 is SNEGSKA (reference sequence). The CDR3 runs to 13 residues. Trimming cost V 1 base and J 4 bases, with 9 bases left between them.

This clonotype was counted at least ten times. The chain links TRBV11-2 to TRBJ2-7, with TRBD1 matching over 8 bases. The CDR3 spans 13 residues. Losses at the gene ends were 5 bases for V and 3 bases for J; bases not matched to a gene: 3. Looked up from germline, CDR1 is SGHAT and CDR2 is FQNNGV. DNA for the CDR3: TGTGCCAGCAGCCGGGGACAGGACTACGAGCAGTACTTC. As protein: CASSRGQDYEQYF.

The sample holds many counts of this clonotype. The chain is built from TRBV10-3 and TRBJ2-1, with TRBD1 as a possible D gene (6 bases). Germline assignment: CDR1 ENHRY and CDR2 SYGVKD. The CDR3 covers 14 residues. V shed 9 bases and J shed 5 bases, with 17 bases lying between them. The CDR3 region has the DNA TGTGCCATTACCAGGGGTAGTCGGGACAATGAGCAGTTCTTC. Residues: CAITRGSRDNEQFF.

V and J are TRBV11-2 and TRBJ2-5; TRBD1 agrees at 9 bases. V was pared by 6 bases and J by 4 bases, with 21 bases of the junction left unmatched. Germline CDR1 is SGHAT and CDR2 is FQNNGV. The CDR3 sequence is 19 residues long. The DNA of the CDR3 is TGTGCCAGCAGTCAAACCGGGACAGGGACTCCTTGGGGGCCAGAGACCCAGTACTTC. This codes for CASSQTGTGTPWGPETQYF.

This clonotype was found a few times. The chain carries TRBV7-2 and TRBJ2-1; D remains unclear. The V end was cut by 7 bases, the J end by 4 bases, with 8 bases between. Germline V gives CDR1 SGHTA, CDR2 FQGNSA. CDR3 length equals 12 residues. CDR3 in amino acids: CASTQVYNEQFF. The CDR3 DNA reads TGTGCCAGCACCCAAGTGTACAATGAGCAGTTCTTC.

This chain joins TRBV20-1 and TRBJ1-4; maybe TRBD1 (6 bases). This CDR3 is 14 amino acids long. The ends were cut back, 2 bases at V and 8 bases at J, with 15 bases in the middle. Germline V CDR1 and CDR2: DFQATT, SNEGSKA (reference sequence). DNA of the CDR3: TGCAGTGCTAGATTCCGGGACATAGGCGAAAAACTGTTTTTT. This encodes CSARFRDIGEKLFF.

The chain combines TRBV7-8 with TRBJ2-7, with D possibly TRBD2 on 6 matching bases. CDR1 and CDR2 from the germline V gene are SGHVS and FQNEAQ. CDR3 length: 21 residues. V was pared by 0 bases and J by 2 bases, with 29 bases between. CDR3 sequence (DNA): TGTGCCAGCAGCTTAGCCCGGACCCTAAGGGGAAACGCGGGGCGCACCTACGAGCAGTACTTC. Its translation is CASSLARTLRGNAGRTYEQYF.

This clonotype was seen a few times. CDR3: CASSLREPGLAGEGTGELFF. In DNA, the CDR3 is TGTGCCAGCTCACTTAGAGAGCCGGGACTAGCGGGAGAAGGCACCGGGGAGCTGTTTTTT. The chain joins TRBV18 to TRBJ2-2, with 14 bases lining up with TRBD2. V trimming: 4 bases; J trimming: 4 bases; junction bases outside the gene matches: 14. CDR3 length: 20 residues. Germline CDR1 reads KGHSH; CDR2 reads LQKENI.